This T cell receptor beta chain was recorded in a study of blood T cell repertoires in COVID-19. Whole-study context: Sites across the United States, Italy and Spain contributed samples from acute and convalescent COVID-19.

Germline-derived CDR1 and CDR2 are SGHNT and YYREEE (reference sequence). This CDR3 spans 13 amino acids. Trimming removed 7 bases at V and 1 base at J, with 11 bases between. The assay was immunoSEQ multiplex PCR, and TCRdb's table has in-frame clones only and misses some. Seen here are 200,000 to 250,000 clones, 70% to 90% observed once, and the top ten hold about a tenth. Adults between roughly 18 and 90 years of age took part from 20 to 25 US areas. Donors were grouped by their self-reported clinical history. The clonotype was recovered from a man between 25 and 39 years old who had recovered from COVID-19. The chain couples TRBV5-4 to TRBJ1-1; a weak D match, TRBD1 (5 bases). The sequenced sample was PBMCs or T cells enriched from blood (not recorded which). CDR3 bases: TGTGCCAGCGGGAAACAGGAGAACACTGAAGCTTTCTTT. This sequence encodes CASGKQENTEAFF. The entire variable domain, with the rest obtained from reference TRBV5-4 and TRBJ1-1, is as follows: ETGVTQSPTHLIKTRGQQVTLRCSSQSGHNTVSWYQQALGQGPQFIFQYYREEENGRGNFPPRFSGLQFPNYSSELNVNALELDDSALYLCASGKQENTEAFFGQGTRLTVV.